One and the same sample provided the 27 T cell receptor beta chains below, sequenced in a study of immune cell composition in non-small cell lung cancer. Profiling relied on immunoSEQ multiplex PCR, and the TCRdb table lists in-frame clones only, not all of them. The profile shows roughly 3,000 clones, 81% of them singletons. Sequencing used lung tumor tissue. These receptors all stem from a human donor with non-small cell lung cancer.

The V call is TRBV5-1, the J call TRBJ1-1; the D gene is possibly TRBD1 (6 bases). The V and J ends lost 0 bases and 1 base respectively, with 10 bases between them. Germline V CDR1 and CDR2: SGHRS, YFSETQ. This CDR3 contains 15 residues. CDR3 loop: CASSLAGVENTEAFF. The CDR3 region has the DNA TGCGCCAGCAGCTTGGCAGGGGTCGAGAACACTGAAGCTTTCTTT.

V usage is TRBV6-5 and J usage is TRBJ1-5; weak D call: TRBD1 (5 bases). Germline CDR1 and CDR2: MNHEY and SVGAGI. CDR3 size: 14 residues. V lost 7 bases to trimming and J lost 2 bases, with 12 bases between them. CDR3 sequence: CASTPGGGNQPQHF. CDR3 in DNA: TGTGCCAGCACCCCGGGGGGTGGCAATCAGCCCCAGCATTTT.

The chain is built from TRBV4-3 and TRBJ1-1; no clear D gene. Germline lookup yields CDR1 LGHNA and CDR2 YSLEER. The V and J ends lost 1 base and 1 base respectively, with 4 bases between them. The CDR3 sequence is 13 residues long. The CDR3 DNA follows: TGCGCCAGCAGCCAAGCTAAGAACACTGAAGCTTTCTTT. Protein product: CASSQAKNTEAFF.

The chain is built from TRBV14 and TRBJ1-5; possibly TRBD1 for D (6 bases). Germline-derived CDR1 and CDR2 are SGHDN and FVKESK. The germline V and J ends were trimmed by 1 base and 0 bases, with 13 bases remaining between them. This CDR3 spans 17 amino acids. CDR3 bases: TGTGCCAGCAGCCAAGTAAGGACAGCCTATAGCAATCAGCCCCAGCATTTT. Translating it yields CASSQVRTAYSNQPQHF. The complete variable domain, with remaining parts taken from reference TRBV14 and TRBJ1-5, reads EAGVTQFPSHSVIEKGQTVTLRCDPISGHDNLYWYRRVMGKEIKFLLHFVKESKQDESGMPNNRFLAERTGGTYSTLKVQPAELEDSGVYFCASSQVRTAYSNQPQHFGDGTRLSIL.

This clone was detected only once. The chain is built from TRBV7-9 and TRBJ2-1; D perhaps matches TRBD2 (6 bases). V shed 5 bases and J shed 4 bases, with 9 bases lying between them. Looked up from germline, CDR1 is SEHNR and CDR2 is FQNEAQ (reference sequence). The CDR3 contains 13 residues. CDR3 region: CASSRDSYNEQFF. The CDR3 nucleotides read TGTGCCAGCAGCAGGGACTCATACAATGAGCAGTTCTTC.

CDR3 DNA: TGTGCCAGCAGTGAACCCAGGACAGGGAATCAGCCCCAGCATTTT. Its protein is CASSEPRTGNQPQHF. V usage is TRBV6-1 and J usage is TRBJ1-5; 8 nucleotides agree with TRBD1. Per germline, CDR1 MNHNS and CDR2 SASEGT. The J segment lost 4 bases and the V segment lost 2 bases, leaving 4 bases of the junction unmatched. The CDR3 totals 15 residues.

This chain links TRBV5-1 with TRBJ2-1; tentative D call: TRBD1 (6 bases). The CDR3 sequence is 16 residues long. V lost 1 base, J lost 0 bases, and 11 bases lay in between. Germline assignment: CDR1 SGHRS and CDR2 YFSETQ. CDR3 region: CASSLRQASSYNEQFF. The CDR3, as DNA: TGCGCCAGCAGCTTGCGACAGGCTAGCTCCTACAATGAGCAGTTCTTC.

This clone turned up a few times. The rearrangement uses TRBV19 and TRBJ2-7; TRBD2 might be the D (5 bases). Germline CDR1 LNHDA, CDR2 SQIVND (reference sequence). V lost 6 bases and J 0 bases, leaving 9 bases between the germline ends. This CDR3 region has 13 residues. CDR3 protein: CASRSGYSYEQYF. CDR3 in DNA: TGTGCCAGTAGATCGGGGTACTCCTACGAGCAGTACTTC.

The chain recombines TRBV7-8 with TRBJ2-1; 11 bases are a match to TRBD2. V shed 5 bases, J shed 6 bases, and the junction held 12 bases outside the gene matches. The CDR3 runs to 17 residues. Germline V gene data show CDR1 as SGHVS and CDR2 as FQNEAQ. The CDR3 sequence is CASSPGTSGQKSNEQFF. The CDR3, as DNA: TGTGCCAGCAGCCCGGGGACTAGCGGCCAGAAGTCCAATGAGCAGTTCTTC.

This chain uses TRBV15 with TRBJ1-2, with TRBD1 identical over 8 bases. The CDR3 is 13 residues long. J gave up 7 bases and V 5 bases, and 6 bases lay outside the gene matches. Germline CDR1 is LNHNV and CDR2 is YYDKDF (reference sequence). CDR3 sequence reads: CATSGGQGAGYTF. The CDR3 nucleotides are TGTGCCACCAGCGGTGGACAGGGAGCTGGCTACACCTTC.

DNA of the CDR3: TGTGCCAGCAGGATGTGGACAGGGGGCGTCTATGGCTACACCTTC. Its translation: CASRMWTGGVYGYTF. This chain links TRBV6-5 with TRBJ1-2; 11 bases align to TRBD1. From germline, CDR1 is MNHEY and CDR2 SVGAGI. Trimming took 6 bases from V and 4 from J; bases not matched to a gene: 7. This CDR3 spans 15 amino acids.

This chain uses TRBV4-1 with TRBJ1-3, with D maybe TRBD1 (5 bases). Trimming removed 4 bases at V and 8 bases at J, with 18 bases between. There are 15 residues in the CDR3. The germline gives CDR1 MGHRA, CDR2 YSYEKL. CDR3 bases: TGCGCCAGCAGCCTAGACGGGGACTCCGGGGACACCATATATTTT. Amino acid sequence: CASSLDGDSGDTIYF.

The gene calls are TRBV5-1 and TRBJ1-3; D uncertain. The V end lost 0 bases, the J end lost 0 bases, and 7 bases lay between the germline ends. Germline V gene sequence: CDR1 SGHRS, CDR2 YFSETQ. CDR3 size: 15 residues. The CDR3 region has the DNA TGCGCCAGCAGCTTGGCGGAGAGCTCTGGAAACACCATATATTTT. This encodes CASSLAESSGNTIYF.

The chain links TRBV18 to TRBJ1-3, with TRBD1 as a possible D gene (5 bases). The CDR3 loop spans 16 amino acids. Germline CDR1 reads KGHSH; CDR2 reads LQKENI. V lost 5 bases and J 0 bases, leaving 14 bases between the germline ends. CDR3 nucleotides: TGTGCCAGCTCATCTCGACAGCACGTCTCTGGAAACACCATATATTTT. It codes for CASSSRQHVSGNTIYF.

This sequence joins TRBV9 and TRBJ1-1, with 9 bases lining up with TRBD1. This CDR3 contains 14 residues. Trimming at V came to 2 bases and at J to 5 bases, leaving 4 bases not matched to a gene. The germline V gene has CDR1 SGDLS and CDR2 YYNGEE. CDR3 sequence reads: CASSVGTGQTEAFF. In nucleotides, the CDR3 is TGTGCCAGCAGCGTCGGGACAGGGCAAACTGAAGCTTTCTTT.

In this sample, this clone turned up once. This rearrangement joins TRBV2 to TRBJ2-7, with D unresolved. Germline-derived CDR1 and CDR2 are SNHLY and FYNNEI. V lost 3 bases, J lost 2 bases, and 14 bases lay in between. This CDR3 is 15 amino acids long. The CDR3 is CASSDDTLPTYEQYF. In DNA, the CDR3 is TGTGCCAGCAGTGATGACACCCTCCCCACCTACGAGCAGTACTTC.

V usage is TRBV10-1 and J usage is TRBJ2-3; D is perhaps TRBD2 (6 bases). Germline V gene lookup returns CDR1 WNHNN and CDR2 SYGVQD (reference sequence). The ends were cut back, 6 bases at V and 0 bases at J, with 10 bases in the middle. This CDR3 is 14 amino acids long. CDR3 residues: CASRPGLSTDTQYF. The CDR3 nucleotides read TGCGCCAGCAGACCGGGACTTAGCACAGATACGCAGTATTTT.

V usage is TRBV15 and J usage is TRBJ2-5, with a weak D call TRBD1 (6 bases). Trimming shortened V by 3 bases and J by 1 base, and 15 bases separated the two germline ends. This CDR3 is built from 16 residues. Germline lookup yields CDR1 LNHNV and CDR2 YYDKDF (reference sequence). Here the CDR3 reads CATSRSFDRRQETQYF. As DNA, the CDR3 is TGTGCCACCAGCAGGAGTTTCGACAGGCGCCAAGAGACCCAGTACTTC.

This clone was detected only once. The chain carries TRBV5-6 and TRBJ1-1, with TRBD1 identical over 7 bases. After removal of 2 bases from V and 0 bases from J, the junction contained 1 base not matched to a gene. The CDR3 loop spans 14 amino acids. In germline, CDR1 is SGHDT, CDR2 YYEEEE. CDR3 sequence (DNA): TGTGCCAGCAGCTTTGACAGGGTGAACACTGAAGCTTTCTTT. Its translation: CASSFDRVNTEAFF. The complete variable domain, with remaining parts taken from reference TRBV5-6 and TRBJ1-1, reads DAGVTQSPTHLIKTRGQQVTLRCSPKSGHDTVSWYQQALGQGPQFIFQYYEEEERQRGNFPDRFSGHQFPNYSSELNVNALLLGDSALYLCASSFDRVNTEAFFGQGTRLTVV.

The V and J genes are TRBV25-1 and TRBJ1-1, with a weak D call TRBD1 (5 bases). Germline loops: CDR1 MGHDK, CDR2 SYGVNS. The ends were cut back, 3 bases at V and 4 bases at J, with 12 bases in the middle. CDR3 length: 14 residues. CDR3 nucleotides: TGTGCCAGCAGTGAGCCCCAGGGATTCACTGAAGCTTTCTTT. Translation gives CASSEPQGFTEAFF.

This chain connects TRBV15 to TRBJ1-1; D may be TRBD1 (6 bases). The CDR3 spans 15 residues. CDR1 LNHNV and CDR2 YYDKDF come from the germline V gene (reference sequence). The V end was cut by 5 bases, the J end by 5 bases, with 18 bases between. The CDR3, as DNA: TGTGCCACCAGCCCGCCCGGGGGGGCACAAACTGAAGCTTTCTTT. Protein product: CATSPPGGAQTEAFF.

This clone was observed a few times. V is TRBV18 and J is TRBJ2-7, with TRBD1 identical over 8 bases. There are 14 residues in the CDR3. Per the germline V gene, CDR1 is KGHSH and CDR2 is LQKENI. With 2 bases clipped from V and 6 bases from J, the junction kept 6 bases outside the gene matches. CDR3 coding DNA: TGTGCCAGCTCACCAACAGGGGGGATAAGCGAGCAGTACTTC. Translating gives CASSPTGGISEQYF. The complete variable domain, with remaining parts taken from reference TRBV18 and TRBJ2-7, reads NAGVMQNPRHLVRRRGQEARLRCSPMKGHSHVYWYRQLPEEGLKFMVYLQKENIIDESGMPKERFSAEFPKEGPSILRIQQVVRGDSAAYFCASSPTGGISEQYFGPGTRLTVT.

For the CDR3, the DNA is TGTGCCAGCAGCTTGCGGGATGGCACAGATACGCAGTATTTT. It yields the protein CASSLRDGTDTQYF. The rearrangement joins TRBV5-4 to TRBJ2-3, with a weak D call TRBD2 (5 bases). Germline CDR1 reads SGHNT; CDR2 reads YYREEE (reference sequence). This CDR3 spans 14 amino acids. The V and J ends lost 1 base and 1 base respectively, with 7 bases between them.

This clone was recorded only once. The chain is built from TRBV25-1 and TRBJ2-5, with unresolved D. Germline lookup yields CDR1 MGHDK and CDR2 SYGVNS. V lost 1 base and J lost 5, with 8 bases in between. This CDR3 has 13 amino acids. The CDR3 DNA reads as TGTGCCAGCAGTGAATTTAGAAGCGAGACCCAGTACTTC. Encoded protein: CASSEFRSETQYF.

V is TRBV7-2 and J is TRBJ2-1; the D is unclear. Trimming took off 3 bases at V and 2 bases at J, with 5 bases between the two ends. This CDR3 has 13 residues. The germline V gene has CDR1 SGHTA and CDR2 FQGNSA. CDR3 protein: CASSFTAYNEQFF. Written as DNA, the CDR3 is TGTGCCAGCAGCTTTACAGCCTACAATGAGCAGTTCTTC.

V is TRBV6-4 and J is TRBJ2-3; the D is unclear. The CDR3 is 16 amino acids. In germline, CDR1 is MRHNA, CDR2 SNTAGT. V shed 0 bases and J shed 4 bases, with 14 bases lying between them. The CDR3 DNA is TGTGCCAGCAGTGACTCGGGCACATCAGGCCCAGATACGCAGTATTTT. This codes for CASSDSGTSGPDTQYF.

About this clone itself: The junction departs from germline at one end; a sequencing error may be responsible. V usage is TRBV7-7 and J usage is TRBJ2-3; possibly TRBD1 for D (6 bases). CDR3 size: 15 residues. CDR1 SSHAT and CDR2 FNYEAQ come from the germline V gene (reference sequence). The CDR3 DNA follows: TGTGCTAGCAGCTTATCCCAGGGGCGGACAGATACGCAGTATTTT. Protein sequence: CASSLSQGRTDTQYF.